The subject of this entry is one T cell receptor (beta chain). Its antigen is unidentified. The ends lost 2 bases at V and 7 bases at J; junction bases unmatched: 8. CDR1 SGHDN and CDR2 FVKESK come from the germline V gene. The CDR3 runs 17 residues. Donors consisted of healthy bone marrow donors. PCR amplification relied on 60 Vbeta primers (plus 13 Jbeta primers). Method: immunoSEQ multiplex PCR; TCRdb's copy keeps in-frame clones and lacks some. The sample gives 170,000 or so clones, less than 90% of which show up once; about 0.37% is in the top ten. These data belong to a study of cytomegalovirus exposure and HLA in healthy donors. In the study overall: Among around 170 million T cells, an earlier analysis found roughly 100 million unique TCR beta sequences.

The study's findings and limits: A link between a missense DCLRE1C variant and TCR beta V- and J-gene trimming emerged from a later analysis. Productive rates of about 87% or about 30% were seen for most TCR beta V segments in an earlier analysis.

The TCR was taken from a boy aged 2 to 10 in good health and CMV-seronegative. The source material was PBMCs. The chain recombines TRBV14 with TRBJ1-6, with 10 bases lining up with TRBD1. The CDR3 coding sequence is TGTGCCAGCAGCCAACACTCGACAGGGGGCGCGAATTCACCCCTCCACTTT. Its translation is CASSQHSTGGANSPLHF.